One sample yielded the 16 T cell receptor beta chains listed below, sequenced in a study of blood T cells in healthy people across ages. A second about 7 to 12 cycle PCR used barcoded and J-beta primers. TCRdb ran MiXCR on the 5' RACE reads and lists one entry per CDR3 protein. In the table there are approximately 1.5 million distinct CDR3 sequences, roughly 43% of which are singletons. Sequenced material: blood. The receptors here all came from a woman aged 18-30 years in good health.

This chain uses TRBV27 with TRBJ1-5; D gene unclear. Germline values: CDR1 MNHEY, CDR2 SMNVEV (reference sequence). V lost 0 bases to trimming and J lost 7 bases, with 13 bases between them. The CDR3 extends over 15 amino acids. CDR3 DNA: TGTGCCAGCAGTTTATCGGGAACCGAAAGCCAGCCCCAGCATTTT. Its protein is CASSLSGTESQPQHF.

The gene calls are TRBV4-3 and TRBJ1-2; unclear D gene. Germline assignment: CDR1 LGHNA and CDR2 YSLEER. Deletions cut 0 bases from V and 6 bases from J, with 11 bases between. The CDR3 consists of 14 residues. The CDR3 loop reads CASSQDRGEDGYTF. The CDR3 bases are TGCGCCAGCAGCCAAGATCGGGGTGAGGATGGCTACACCTTC.

This clonotype was counted a single time. This chain uses TRBV5-1 with TRBJ1-1; no clear D gene. The CDR3 runs to 14 residues. V lost 0 bases to trimming and J lost 2 bases, with 8 bases between them. Germline CDR1 is SGHRS and CDR2 is YFSETQ. CDR3 region: CASSLVQQNTEAFF. In DNA form, the CDR3 reads TGCGCCAGCAGCTTGGTTCAGCAAAACACTGAAGCTTTCTTT.

The V and J genes are TRBV4-1 and TRBJ2-7; tentative D call: TRBD2 (6 bases). The CDR3 consists of 16 residues. Germline CDR1 is MGHRA and CDR2 is YSYEKL. Trimming pared 5 bases from V and 0 bases from J, leaving 17 bases between. CDR3 protein: CASSSNGGPDSYEQYF. For the CDR3, the DNA is TGCGCCAGCAGCAGCAACGGGGGACCGGACTCCTACGAGCAGTACTTC.

The chain combines TRBV7-9 with TRBJ2-5, with TRBD2 matching 16 bases. This CDR3 is built from 16 residues. Germline CDR1 SEHNR, CDR2 FQNEAQ (reference sequence). V gave up 4 bases and J gave up 11 bases; unmatched junction bases: 10. CDR3 in DNA: TGTGCCAGCAGCTCGGGACTAGCGGGGGGGCTGGATGAGCAGTACTTC. Its translation is CASSSGLAGGLDEQYF.

The rearrangement links TRBV4-1 to TRBJ2-1; D not resolved. The V gene lost 1 base and the J gene lost 8 bases, with 15 bases spanning the gap. Germline assignment: CDR1 MGHRA and CDR2 YSYEKL. The CDR3 contains 15 residues. The CDR3, as DNA: TGCGCCAGCAGCCAAGTAGGGTCCCGTACGGATGAGCAGTTCTTC. It codes for CASSQVGSRTDEQFF.

This chain joins TRBV20-1 and TRBJ2-7; D is ambiguous. Germline CDR1 and CDR2: DFQATT and SNEGSKA (reference sequence). This CDR3 comprises 14 residues. V was trimmed by 1 base and J by 4 bases, leaving 14 bases between them. CDR3 sequence reads: CSARANRLAYEQYF. The DNA of the CDR3 is TGCAGTGCTAGAGCAAATCGTCTGGCGTACGAGCAGTACTTC.

Points on this clonotype: This clone may be a read error of a much larger clone one base away. This chain uses TRBV29-1 with TRBJ2-5; no definite D call. This CDR3 has 13 amino acids. Between the trimmed V and J ends, which lost 7 bases and 11 bases, there was a span of 23 bases. CDR1 is SQVTM and CDR2 is ANQGSEA in the germline V gene. The CDR3 coding sequence is TGCAGCGCCCGAACATTTACCTACAATGAGCAGTACTTC. It specifies CSARTFTYNEQYF.

The J gene is TRBJ2-1, the V gene TRBV6-2 or TRBV6-3; 12 nucleotides line up with TRBD2. CDR1 is MNHEY, CDR2 SVGEGT, per germline. The CDR3 extends over 17 amino acids. The junction had 10 bases not matched to a gene; V was cut back by 4 bases and J by 6 bases. The CDR3, as DNA: TGTGCCAGCAGTTTCCGACTAGCGGGAGACATTGGCAATGAGCAGTTCTTC. This codes for CASSFRLAGDIGNEQFF.

The CDR3 sequence is CASNLRVGGNQETQFF. The CDR3 nucleotides read TGTGCCAGTAACCTCAGGGTAGGAGGGAATCAAGAGACCCAGTTCTTC. The chain recombines TRBV5-5 with TRBJ2-1; D possibly corresponds to TRBD2 (6 bases). Germline CDR1 and CDR2: SGHKS and YYEKEE (reference sequence). The CDR3 spans 16 residues. Trimming left V 8 bases short and J 13 bases short, with 31 bases between.

V usage is TRBV20-1 and J usage is TRBJ2-5, with D perhaps matching TRBD2 (6 bases). The DNA end favors TRBJ2-7, so the J call may be wrong. The germline gives CDR1 DFQATT, CDR2 SNEGSKA (reference sequence). The CDR3 loop spans 12 amino acids. This chain's CDR3 is CSAPKTRDEQYF. The CDR3 bases are TGCAGTGCTCCTAAGACTAGAGACGAGCAGTACTTC.

The gene calls are TRBV10-3 and TRBJ2-7, with TRBD2 identical over 14 bases. The CDR3 spans 13 residues. Germline CDR1 reads ENHRY; CDR2 reads SYGVKD. J lost 6 bases, V lost 8 bases, and 3 bases had no gene match. CDR3 sequence (DNA): TGTGCCATCGGGACTAGCGGGAGCCTCGAGCAGTACTTC. It specifies CAIGTSGSLEQYF.

With respect to this clonotype: Germline is not matched at one junction end, which may reflect a read error. The rearrangement links TRBV4-1 to TRBJ1-2, with unresolved D. Germline CDR1 MGHRA, CDR2 YSYEKL. This CDR3 comprises 12 residues. As DNA, the CDR3 is TGCGCCAGCAGCCAAGATATGATTGGCTGCACCTTC. This sequence encodes CASSQDMIGCTF.

This clonotype was seen a few times. The V call is TRBV6-1, the J call TRBJ1-4, with 7 bases fitting TRBD1. With V trimmed by 7 bases and J by 4 bases, 15 bases remained unmatched. This CDR3 is 17 amino acids long. Germline lookup yields CDR1 MNHNS and CDR2 SASEGT. CDR3 residues: CASIWTGRWTFNEKLFF. CDR3 nucleotide sequence: TGTGCCAGCATCTGGACAGGAAGGTGGACTTTTAATGAAAAACTGTTTTTT.

As to this clonotype: This may arise from a read error, as a much more abundant clone is one base away. The chain recombines TRBV5-1 with TRBJ2-3; 7 positions agree with TRBD1. After removal of 2 bases from V and 2 bases from J, the junction contained 2 bases not matched to a gene. There are 14 residues in the CDR3. Germline V gene lookup returns CDR1 SGHRS and CDR2 YFSETQ. The CDR3 DNA reads as TGCGCCAGCAGCTTCGGACAGGCCACAGATACGCAGTATTTT. It translates to CASSFGQATDTQYF.

The V call is TRBV20-1, the J call TRBJ2-7; D is unresolved. The germline V and J ends were trimmed by 4 bases and 2 bases, with 18 bases remaining between them. This CDR3 has 15 amino acids. Germline CDR1 is DFQATT and CDR2 is SNEGSKA (reference sequence). The CDR3 spells CSAIFVDTLAYEQYF. The CDR3 DNA sequence: TGCAGTGCTATCTTCGTCGACACTCTAGCCTACGAGCAGTACTTC.